This T cell receptor beta chain came from a study of metastatic and nonmetastatic thyroid tumors. This clone was counted a few times. TCRdb re-clonotyped the PCR reads through MiXCR. Here the sample spans about 6,400 clones, 31% being singletons. This CDR3 is built from 14 residues. The V end was cut by 5 bases, the J end by 5 bases, with 10 bases between. Patients underwent thyroid surgery, and none had received any treatment before it. The receptor's source is a female donor with papillary thyroid cancer or a benign thyroid nodule (not recorded which). Some clones in this sample may be carry-over from other donors' samples. The source material was tumor tissue. The V call is TRBV12-3 or TRBV12-4, the J call TRBJ1-6; D might be TRBD1 (6 bases). The CDR3 is CASSTRGDNSPLHF. As DNA, the CDR3 is TGTGCCAGCAGTACCAGGGGAGATAATTCACCCCTCCACTTT.